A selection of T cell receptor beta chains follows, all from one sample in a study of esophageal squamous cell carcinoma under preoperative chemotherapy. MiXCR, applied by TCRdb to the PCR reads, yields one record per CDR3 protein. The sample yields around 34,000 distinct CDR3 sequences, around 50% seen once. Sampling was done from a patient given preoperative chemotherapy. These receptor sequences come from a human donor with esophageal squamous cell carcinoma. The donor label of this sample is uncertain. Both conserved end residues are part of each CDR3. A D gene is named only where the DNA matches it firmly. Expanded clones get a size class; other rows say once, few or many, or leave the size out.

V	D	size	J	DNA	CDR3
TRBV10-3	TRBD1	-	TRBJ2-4	TGCCGCGGCAGGGGGCGGCGAGCCGACAATACTCAGTATTTC	CRGRGRRADNTQYF
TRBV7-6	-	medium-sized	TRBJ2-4	TGTGCCAGCAGCCCAGGGTTAGGGCCCAAAAACATTCAGTACTTC	CASSPGLGPKNIQYF
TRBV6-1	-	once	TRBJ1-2	TGTGCCAGCAGTCAACAGGGAATTAACAATGGAGCCATCTTT	CASSQQGINNGAIF
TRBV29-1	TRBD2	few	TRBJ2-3	TGCAGCGTTGAACCCGGGAGGGAAGGGACCCAGTACTTT	CSVEPGREGTQYF
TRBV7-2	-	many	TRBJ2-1	TGTGCCAGCAGCTTAGCTCCGCGGGCCTACAATGAGCAGTTCTTC	CASSLAPRAYNEQFF
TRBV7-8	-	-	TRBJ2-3	TGTGCCAGCATGGGCCTACGGGGTGTGAGCACAGAGACGCAGTATTTT	CASMGLRGVSTETQYF
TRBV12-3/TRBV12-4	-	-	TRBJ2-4	TGTGCCAGCAGCTCGGCGTTGCGAACCAAAGATACGCAGTATTTC	CASSSALRTKDTQYF
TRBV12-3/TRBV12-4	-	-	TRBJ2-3	TGTGCGGGCAGTTTAGGGCCCGCCCCAGATACGCAGTATTTC	CAGSLGPAPDTQYF
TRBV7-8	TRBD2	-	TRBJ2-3	TGTGCCAGCAGCTTACTAGCGGGAGGGACAGATACGCAGTATTTT	CASSLLAGGTDTQYF
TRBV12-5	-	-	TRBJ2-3	TGTGCTAGTGTTCTAGGGTCGGGCACAGATACGCAGTATTTT	CASVLGSGTDTQYF
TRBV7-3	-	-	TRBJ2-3	TGTGCCAGCGGCCACGGGACTCTCGGCACAGATACGCAGTACTTT	CASGHGTLGTDTQYF
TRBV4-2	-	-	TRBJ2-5	TGTGCCAGCAGCCAAGTACCCCCAGGGGAGACCCAGTACTTC	CASSQVPPGETQYF
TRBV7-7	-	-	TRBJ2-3	TGTGCTAGCAGCTGGCACCTCCGGGCTGTGAGCACCGGGGAGCAGTATTTT	CASSWHLRAVSTGEQYF
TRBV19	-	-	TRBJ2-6	TGTGCCAGTAGCGAAGGACATTCTGGGGCCAACGTGCTGAATTTC	CASSEGHSGANVLNF
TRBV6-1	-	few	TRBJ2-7	TGTGCCAGCAGTCGCGCGGTCCCCATTGAGGGCGAGCAGTACTTC	CASSRAVPIEGEQYF
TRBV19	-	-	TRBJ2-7	TGTGCCAGTAGTATTAGGGGTTGGCACGAGCAGTACTTC	CASSIRGWHEQYF
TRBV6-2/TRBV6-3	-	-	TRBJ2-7	TGTGCCAGCAATCGGGAGCCCTCCTACGAGCAGTACTTC	CASNREPSYEQYF
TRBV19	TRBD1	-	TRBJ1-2	TGTGCCAGTAGTATCGGACAGGGGGACTATGGCTACACCTTC	CASSIGQGDYGYTF
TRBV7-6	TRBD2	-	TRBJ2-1	TGTGCCAGCAGCCCTCTAGGCAGGGCAAGCGGGAGGGCGGGCCCCTACGAGCAGTTCTTC	CASSPLGRASGRAGPYEQFF
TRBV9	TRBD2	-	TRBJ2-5	TGTGCCAGCAGCGTAGGTAGCGGGGGAACCCAAGAGACCCAGTACTTC	CASSVGSGGTQETQYF
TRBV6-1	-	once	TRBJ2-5	TGTGCCGGCAGCGCGGGCCTAGCCGTCGAGACCCAGTACTTC	CAGSAGLAVETQYF